This T cell receptor (beta chain) emerged from a study of blood T cell repertoires in COVID-19. Study context: The analysed material was cDNA or gDNA that came from T cells, B-cell-depleted T cells, or PBMCs.

Authors' analysis steps: How many nucleated cells were present was estimated from reference gene primer amplification. TCRdb's table, derived via immunoSEQ multiplex PCR, lists solely in-frame clones and lacks some. V and J calls and clone size are as listed in that table; D and trimming were resolved from the DNA. Of a few hundred thousand clones listed, 80% to 90% are singletons. With 2 bases clipped from V and 0 bases from J, the junction kept 2 bases outside the gene matches. The CDR3 spans 16 residues. The germline gives CDR1 MNHNS, CDR2 SASEGT. This chain links TRBV6-1 with TRBJ2-3; TRBD2 aligns across 10 bases. The TCR comes from a man aged 50 or older with acute or convalescent COVID-19. The sequenced sample consisted of peripheral blood. CDR3 nucleotide sequence: TGTGCCAGCAGTGAACTAGCGGGGGCGAGCACAGATACGCAGTATTTT. It codes for CASSELAGASTDTQYF.